The clone carrying this T cell receptor beta chain was counted between two and nine times. Its cognate antigen is unknown. UMIs and sample barcodes were carried by the TCR alpha and TCR beta cDNA libraries that 5'RACE produced using constant-segment primers. TCRdb called the 5' RACE reads again in MiXCR, with one record for every CDR3 protein. This table has approximately 390,000 distinct CDR3 sequences, more than 15% appearing once. Losses at the gene ends were 0 bases for V and 2 bases for J; bases not matched to a gene: 6. Germline V gene lookup returns CDR1 SGHNT and CDR2 YYREEE (reference sequence). This CDR3 has 16 residues. This sample was included in a study of T-cell memory formation after mild COVID-19. Study results and limitations: From day 15 to 85, contracting clones were balanced between CD4 and CD8, whereas later expanders leaned toward CD4+.

The sequenced sample consisted of PBMCs or a T cell subset sorted from them (not recorded which). The receptor comes from a man between 18 and 29 years old who had mild COVID-19 (a few samples of this study predate the infection). Cell type and time point are not known. The V and J genes are TRBV5-4 and TRBJ1-2; 8 positions match TRBD1. The CDR3: CASSLEGWDRNYGYTF. The CDR3 region has the DNA TGTGCCAGCAGCTTGGAAGGGTGGGACAGGAACTATGGCTACACCTTC.